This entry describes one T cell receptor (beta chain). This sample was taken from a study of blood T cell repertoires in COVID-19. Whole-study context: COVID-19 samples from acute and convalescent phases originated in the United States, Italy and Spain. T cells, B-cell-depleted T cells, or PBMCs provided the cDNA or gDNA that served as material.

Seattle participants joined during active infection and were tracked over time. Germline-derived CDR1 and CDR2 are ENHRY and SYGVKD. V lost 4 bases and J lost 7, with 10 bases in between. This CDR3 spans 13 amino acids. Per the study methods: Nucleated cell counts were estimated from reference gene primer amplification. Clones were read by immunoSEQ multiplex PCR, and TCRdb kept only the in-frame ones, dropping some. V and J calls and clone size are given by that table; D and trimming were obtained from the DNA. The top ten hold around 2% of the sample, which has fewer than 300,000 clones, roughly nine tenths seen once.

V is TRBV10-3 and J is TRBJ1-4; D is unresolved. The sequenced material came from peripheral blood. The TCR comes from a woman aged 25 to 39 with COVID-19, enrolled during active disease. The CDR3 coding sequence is TGTGCCATCAGTGTGAGGGTCTCTGAAAAACTGTTTTTT. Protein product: CAISVRVSEKLFF.